This T cell receptor beta chain was identified in a study of low-dose radiotherapy and immunotherapy resistance in tumors. Across the study: Cohort 1 patients were irradiated with 0.5 Gy fractions every 2 weeks to 6.5 Gy total.

Low-dose radiotherapy, low-dose cyclophosphamide, aspirin, ipilimumab and nivolumab were all given to the donors. First-strand cDNA relied on TRAV- and TRBV-specific primers spanning alpha and beta chains. TCRs were amplified for roughly 20 PCR cycles with a constant-region primer and V-primer adapter. In vitro transcription amplified the mRNA that had been isolated. One entry per CDR3 protein results from TCRdb running MiXCR on the reads. This sample carries about 13,000 distinct CDR3 sequences, roughly 60% of them seen once, and the ten largest clones take 6% to 8.5%. This clonotype was found a few times. Trimming stripped 5 bases from V and 5 bases from J, with 12 bases between. Germline V gives CDR1 LNHDA, CDR2 SQIVND (reference sequence). This CDR3 spans 13 amino acids.

V usage is TRBV19 and J usage is TRBJ2-5; tentatively, D is TRBD1 (6 bases). The TCR originated in a human donor with advanced metastatic prostate, ovarian, gallbladder or colorectal cancer (not recorded which). This table probably holds off-target reads from a library built for another chain. The DNA of the CDR3 is TGTGCCAGTAGTCCTCCGAGGGGGGAGACCCAGTACTTC. It yields the protein CASSPPRGETQYF.